This TCR beta chain was recovered during a study of blood T cells in healthy people across ages. Findings and caveats of the study: PBMCs went unsorted, and a conclusive naive versus antigen-experienced comparison was therefore prevented. With naive T cell percentage, TCR beta diversity showed a strong correlation.

About this clonotype itself: Its antigen is as yet unknown.

Every sample gave at least 5 micrograms of total RNA when it was extracted. Per the germline V gene, CDR1 is SNHLY and CDR2 is FYNNEI. The CDR3 has 16 residues. Between the trimmed V and J ends, which lost 7 bases and 1 base, there was a span of 16 bases. Through a sample-barcoded 5' primer and a J-beta primer mix, a second PCR was run for roughly 7 to 12 cycles. Template switching added a 12-random-nucleotide identifier to every cDNA molecule. TCRdb fed the 5' RACE reads into MiXCR, producing one record per CDR3 protein. The data hold roughly 1,700,000 distinct CDR3 sequences, with approximately 28% observed a single time.

The J gene is TRBJ2-2, the V gene TRBV2, with D perhaps matching TRBD1 or TRBD2 (5 bases each). The receptor's source is a woman younger than 45 in good health. Sequencing was done on a sample of blood. The DNA of the CDR3 is TGTGCCAGCACCCAAGAGGGGTCGGGGAACACCGGGGAGCTGTTTTTT. It is translated as CASTQEGSGNTGELFF.